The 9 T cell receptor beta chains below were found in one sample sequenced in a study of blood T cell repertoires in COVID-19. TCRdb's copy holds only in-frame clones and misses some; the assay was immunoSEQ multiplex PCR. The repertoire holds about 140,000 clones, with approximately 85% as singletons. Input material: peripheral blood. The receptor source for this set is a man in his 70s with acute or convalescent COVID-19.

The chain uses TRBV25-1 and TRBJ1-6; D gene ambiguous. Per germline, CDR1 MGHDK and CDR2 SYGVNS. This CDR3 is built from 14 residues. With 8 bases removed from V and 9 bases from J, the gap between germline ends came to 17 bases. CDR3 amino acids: CASAPGRTSSPLHF. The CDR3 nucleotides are TGTGCCAGCGCCCCGGGCAGGACTTCTTCACCCCTCCACTTT.

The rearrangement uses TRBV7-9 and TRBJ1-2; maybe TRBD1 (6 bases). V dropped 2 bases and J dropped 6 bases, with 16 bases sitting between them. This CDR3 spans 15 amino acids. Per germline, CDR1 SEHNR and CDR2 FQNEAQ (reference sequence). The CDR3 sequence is CASSLLVGGEDGYTF. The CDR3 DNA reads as TGTGCCAGCAGCTTACTCGTAGGGGGAGAAGATGGCTACACCTTC.

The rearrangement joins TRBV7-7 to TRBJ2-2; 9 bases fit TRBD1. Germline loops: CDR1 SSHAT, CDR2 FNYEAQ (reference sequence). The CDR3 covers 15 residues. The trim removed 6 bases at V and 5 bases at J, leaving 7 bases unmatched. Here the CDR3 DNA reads TGTGCCAGCAGACCGGACAGGGGTGAAACCGGGGAGCTGTTTTTT. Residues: CASRPDRGETGELFF. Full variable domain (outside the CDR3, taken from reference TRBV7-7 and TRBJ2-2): GAGVSQSPRYKVTKRGQDVTLRCDPISSHATLYWYQQALGQGPEFLTYFNYEAQPDKSGLPSDRFSAERPEGSISTLTIQRTEQRDSAMYRCASRPDRGETGELFFGEGSRLTVL.

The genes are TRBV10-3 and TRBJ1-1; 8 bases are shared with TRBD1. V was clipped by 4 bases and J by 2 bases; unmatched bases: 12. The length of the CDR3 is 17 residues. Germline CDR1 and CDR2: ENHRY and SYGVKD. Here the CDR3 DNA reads TGTGCCATCAGTGGGACTACAGGGGGTGGGACTAACACTGAAGCTTTCTTT. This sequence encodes CAISGTTGGGTNTEAFF.

CDR3 in amino acids: CASSEAGTGKTEAFF. The DNA of the CDR3 is TGTGCCAGCAGTGAAGCCGGGACAGGGAAGACTGAAGCTTTCTTT. V gene TRBV6-1 combines with J gene TRBJ1-1, with 9 positions matching TRBD1. The length of the CDR3 is 15 residues. V trimming: 0 bases; J trimming: 5 bases; junction bases outside the gene matches: 4. CDR1 and CDR2 (germline): MNHNS, SASEGT.

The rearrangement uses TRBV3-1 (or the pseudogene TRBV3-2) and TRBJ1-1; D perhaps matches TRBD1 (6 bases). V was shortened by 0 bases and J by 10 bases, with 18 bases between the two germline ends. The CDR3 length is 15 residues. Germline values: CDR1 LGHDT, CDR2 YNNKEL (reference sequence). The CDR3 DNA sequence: TGTGCCAGCAGCCAAGATGACGCGACTGGCAGGGGAGCTTTCTTT. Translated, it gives CASSQDDATGRGAFF.

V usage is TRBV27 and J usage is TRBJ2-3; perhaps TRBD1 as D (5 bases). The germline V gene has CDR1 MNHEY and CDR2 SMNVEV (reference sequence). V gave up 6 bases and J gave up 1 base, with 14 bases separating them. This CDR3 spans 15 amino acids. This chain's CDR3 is CASSPLGARTDTQYF. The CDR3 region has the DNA TGTGCCAGCAGCCCTTTAGGGGCCCGCACAGATACGCAGTATTTT.

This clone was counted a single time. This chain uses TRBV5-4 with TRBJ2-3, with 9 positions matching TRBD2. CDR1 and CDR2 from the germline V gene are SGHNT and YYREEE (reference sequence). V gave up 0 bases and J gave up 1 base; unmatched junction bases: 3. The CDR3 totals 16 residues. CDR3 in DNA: TGTGCCAGCAGCTTGGGGCTAGCGGGACGCACAGATACGCAGTATTTT. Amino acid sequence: CASSLGLAGRTDTQYF.

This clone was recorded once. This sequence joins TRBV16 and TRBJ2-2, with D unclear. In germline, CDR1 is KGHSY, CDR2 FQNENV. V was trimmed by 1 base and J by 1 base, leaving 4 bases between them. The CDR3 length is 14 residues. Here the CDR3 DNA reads TGTGCCAGCAGCCAATTCCAGAACACCGGGGAGCTGTTTTTT. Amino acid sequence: CASSQFQNTGELFF.